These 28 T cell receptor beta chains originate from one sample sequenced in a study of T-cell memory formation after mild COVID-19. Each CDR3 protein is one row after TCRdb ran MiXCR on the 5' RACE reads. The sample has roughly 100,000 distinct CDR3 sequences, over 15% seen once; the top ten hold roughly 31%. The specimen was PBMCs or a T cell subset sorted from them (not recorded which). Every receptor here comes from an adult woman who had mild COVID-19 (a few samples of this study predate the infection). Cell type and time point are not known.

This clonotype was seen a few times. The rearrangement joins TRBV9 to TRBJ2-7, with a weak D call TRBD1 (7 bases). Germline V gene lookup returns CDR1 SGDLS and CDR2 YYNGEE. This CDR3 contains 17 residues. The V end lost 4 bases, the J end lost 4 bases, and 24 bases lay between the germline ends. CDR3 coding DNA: TGTGCCAGCAGCCACCCGGAGGGGGCCCCTCAAATGTACGAGCAGTACTTC. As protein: CASSHPEGAPQMYEQYF. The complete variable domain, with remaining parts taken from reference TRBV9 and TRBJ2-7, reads DSGVTQTPKHLITATGQRVTLRCSPRSGDLSVYWYQQSLDQGLQFLIQYYNGEERAKGNILERFSAQQFPDLHSELNLSSLELGDSALYFCASSHPEGAPQMYEQYFGPGTRLTVT.

CDR3 coding DNA: TGTGCCAGCAGCGTAGAGGCTAGCTTTGCAGAGACCCAGTACTTC. Translated, it gives CASSVEASFAETQYF. The chain is built from TRBV9 and TRBJ2-5, with D perhaps matching TRBD2 (5 bases). The CDR3 sequence is 15 residues long. Trimming took 0 bases from V and 4 from J, leaving 13 bases between them. CDR1 SGDLS and CDR2 YYNGEE come from the germline V gene.

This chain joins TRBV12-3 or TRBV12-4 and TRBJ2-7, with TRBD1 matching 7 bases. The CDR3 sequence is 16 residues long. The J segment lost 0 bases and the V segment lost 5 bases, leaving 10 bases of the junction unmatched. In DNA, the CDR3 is TGTGCCAGCAGTCCAAGAGACAGGGACAACTCCTACGAGCAGTACTTC. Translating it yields CASSPRDRDNSYEQYF.

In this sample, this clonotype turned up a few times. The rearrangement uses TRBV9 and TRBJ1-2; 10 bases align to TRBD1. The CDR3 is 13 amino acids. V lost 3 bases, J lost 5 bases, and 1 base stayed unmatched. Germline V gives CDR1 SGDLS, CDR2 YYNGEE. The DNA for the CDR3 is TGTGCCAGCAGCGCGGACAGGGGGTATGGCTACACCTTC. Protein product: CASSADRGYGYTF.

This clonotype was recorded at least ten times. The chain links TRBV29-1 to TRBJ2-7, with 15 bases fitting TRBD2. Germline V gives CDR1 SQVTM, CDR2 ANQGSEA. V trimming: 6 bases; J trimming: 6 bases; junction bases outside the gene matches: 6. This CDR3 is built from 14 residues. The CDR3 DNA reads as TGCAGCGTCCCCGGACTAGCGGGAGGGCCCGAGCAGTACTTC. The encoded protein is CSVPGLAGGPEQYF.

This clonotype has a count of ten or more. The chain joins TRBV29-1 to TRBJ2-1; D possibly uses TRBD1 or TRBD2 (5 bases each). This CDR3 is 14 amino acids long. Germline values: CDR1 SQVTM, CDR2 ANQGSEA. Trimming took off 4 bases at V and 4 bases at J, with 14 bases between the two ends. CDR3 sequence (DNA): TGCAGCGTTGTTTGGGACGGCTATTACAATGAGCAGTTCTTC. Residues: CSVVWDGYYNEQFF.

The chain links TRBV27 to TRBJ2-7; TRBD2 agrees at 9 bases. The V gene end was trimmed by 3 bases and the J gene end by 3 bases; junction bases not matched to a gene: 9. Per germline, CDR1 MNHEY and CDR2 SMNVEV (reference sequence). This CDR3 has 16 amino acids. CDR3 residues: CASSFVLSGGFYEQYF. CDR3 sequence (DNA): TGTGCCAGCAGTTTTGTTCTTAGCGGGGGATTCTACGAGCAGTACTTC.

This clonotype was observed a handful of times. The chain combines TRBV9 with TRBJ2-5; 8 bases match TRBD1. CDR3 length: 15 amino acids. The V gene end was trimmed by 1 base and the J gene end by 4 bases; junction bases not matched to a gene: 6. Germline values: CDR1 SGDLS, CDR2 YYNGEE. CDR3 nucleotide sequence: TGTGCCAGCAGCGTAAGTGGCAGGGGGCCAGAGACCCAGTACTTC. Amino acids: CASSVSGRGPETQYF.

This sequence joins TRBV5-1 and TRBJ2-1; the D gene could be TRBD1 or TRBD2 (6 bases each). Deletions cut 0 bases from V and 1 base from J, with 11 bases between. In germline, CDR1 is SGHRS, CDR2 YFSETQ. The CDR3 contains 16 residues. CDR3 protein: CASSLGGAPSYNEQFF. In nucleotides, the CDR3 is TGCGCCAGCAGCTTGGGGGGGGCCCCATCCTACAATGAGCAGTTCTTC.

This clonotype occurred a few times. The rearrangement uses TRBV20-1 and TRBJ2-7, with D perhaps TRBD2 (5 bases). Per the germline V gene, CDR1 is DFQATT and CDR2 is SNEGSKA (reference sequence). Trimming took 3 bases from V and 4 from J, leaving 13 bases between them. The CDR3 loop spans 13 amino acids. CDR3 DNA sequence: TGCAGTGCTAGGGCCCTGCGGGCATACGAGCAGTACTTC. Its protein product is CSARALRAYEQYF.

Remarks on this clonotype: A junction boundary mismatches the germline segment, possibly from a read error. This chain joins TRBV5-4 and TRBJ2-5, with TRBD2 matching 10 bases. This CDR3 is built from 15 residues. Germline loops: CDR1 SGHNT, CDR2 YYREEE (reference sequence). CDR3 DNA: TGTGCCGGAAGGACTAGCGGAGGTGATTTCGGGACCAAGTACTTC. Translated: CAGRTSGGDFGTKYF.

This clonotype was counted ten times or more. This chain's CDR3 is CATAGGEGPLNTDTQYF. The DNA for the CDR3 is TGTGCCACCGCCGGGGGGGAGGGCCCCCTTAACACAGATACGCAGTATTTT. V gene TRBV19 combines with J gene TRBJ2-3, with 8 nucleotides matching TRBD2. The CDR3 loop spans 17 amino acids. Germline V gene data show CDR1 as LNHDA and CDR2 as SQIVND (reference sequence). The trim removed 10 bases at V and 2 bases at J, leaving 17 bases unmatched.

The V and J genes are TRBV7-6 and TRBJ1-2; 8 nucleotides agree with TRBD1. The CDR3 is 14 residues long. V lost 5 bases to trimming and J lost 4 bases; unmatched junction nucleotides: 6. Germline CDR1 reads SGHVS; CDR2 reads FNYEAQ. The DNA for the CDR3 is TGTGCCAGCAGCCAGGGGGCTGGCGGCTATGGCTACACCTTC. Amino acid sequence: CASSQGAGGYGYTF.

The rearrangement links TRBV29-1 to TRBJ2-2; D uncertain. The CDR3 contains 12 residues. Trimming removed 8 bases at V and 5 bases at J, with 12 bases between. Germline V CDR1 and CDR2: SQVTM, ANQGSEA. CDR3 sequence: CSSKERTGELFF. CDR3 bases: TGCAGCTCCAAGGAAAGAACCGGGGAGCTGTTTTTT.

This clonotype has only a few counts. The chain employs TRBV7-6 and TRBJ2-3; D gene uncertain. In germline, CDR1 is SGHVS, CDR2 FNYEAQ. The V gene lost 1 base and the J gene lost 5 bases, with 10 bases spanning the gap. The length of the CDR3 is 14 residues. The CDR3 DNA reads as TGTGCCAGCAGCTTAGAAGATTGGGGAGATACGCAGTATTTT. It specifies CASSLEDWGDTQYF.

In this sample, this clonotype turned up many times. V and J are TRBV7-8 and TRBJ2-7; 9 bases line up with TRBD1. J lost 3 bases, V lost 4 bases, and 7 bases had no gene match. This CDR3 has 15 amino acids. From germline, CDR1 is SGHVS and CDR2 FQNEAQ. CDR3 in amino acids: CASSWGDRVYYEQYF. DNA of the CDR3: TGTGCCAGCAGCTGGGGGGACAGGGTATACTACGAGCAGTACTTC.

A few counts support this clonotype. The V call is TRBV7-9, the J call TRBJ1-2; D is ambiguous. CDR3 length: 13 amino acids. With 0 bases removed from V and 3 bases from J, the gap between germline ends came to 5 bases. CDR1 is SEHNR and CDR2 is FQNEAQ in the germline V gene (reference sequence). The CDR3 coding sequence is TGTGCCAGCAGCTTAGCGAGGGACTATGGCTACACCTTC. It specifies CASSLARDYGYTF.

The CDR3 protein is CSARDLYEQYF. CDR3 in DNA: TGCAGTGCAAGGGACCTCTACGAGCAGTACTTC. The chain links TRBV20-1 to TRBJ2-7, with D perhaps being TRBD1 or TRBD2 (5 bases each). This CDR3 is 11 amino acids long. Trimming removed 6 bases at V and 3 bases at J, with 9 bases between. Looked up from germline, CDR1 is DFQATT and CDR2 is SNEGSKA (reference sequence).

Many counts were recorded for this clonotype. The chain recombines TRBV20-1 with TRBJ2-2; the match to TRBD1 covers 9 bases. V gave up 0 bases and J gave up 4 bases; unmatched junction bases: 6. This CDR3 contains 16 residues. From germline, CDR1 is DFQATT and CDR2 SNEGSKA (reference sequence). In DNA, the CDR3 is TGCAGTGCTAGAGATTTGGGACAGGGCGCCACCGGGGAGCTGTTTTTT. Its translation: CSARDLGQGATGELFF.

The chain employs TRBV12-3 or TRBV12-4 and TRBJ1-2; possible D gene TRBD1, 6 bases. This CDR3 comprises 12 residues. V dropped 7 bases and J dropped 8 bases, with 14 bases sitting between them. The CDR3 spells CASTFRGGGYTF. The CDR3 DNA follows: TGTGCCAGCACCTTCAGGGGTGGGGGCTACACCTTC.

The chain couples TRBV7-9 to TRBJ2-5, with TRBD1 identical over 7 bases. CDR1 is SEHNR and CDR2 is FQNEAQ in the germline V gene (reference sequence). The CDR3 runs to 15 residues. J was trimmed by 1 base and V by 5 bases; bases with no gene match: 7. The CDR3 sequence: CASSETRQGQETQYF. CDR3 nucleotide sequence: TGTGCCAGCAGCGAAACTCGACAGGGCCAAGAGACCCAGTACTTC.

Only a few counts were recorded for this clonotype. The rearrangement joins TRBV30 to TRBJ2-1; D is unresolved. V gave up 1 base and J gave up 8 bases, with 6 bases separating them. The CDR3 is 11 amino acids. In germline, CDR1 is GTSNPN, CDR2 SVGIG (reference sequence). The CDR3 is CAWSEVYEQFF. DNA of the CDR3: TGTGCCTGGAGTGAAGTCTATGAGCAGTTCTTC.

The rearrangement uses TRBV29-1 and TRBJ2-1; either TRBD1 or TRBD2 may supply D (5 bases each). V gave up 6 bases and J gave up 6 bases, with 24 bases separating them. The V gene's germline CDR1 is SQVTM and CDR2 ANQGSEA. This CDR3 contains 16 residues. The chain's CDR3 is CSVQEGQGEFGNEQFF. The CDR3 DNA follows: TGCAGCGTCCAAGAGGGGCAGGGTGAGTTCGGCAATGAGCAGTTCTTC.

CDR3 DNA sequence: TGTGCCAGCAGCTTAGAGAGCGGGGCCTGGAATGAGCAGTTCTTC. Its protein product is CASSLESGAWNEQFF. The rearrangement joins TRBV7-9 to TRBJ2-1, with TRBD2 matching 7 bases. The germline CDR1 and CDR2 sequences are SEHNR and FQNEAQ (reference sequence). The junction had 7 bases not matched to a gene; V was cut back by 1 base and J by 7 bases. This CDR3 comprises 15 residues.

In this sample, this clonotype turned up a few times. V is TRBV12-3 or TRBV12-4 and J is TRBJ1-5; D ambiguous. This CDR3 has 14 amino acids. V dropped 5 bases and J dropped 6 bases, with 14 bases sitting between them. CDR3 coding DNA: TGTGCCAGCAGTCCAATCGATGGAAGTCAGCCCCAGCATTTT. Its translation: CASSPIDGSQPQHF.

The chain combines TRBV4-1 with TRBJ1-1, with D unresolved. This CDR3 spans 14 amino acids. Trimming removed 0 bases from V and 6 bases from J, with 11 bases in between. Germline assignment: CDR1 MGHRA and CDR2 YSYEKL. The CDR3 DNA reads TGCGCCAGCAGCCAAGATGGCGGCGGGTCTGAAGCTTTCTTT. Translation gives CASSQDGGGSEAFF.

CDR3 sequence (DNA): TGTGCCAGCACCACAACCAAGGTGATGATCAATGAGCAGTTCTTC. The encoded protein is CASTTTKVMINEQFF. The V gene is TRBV6-6, the J gene TRBJ2-1, with D unclear. V was pared by 7 bases and J by 6 bases, with 19 bases between. From germline, CDR1 is MNHNY and CDR2 SVGAGI (reference sequence). The CDR3 extends over 15 amino acids.

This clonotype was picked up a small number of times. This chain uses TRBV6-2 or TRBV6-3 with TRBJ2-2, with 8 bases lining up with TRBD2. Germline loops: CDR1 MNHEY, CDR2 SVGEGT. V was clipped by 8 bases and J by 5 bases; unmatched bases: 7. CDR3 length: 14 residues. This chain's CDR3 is CASLIQRETGELFF. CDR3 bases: TGTGCCAGCCTCATACAGCGGGAGACCGGGGAGCTGTTTTTT.